This TCR beta chain appears in the sequencing data of a study of shared clonotypes between healthy human individuals. The CDR3 sequence is 16 residues long. Germline lookup yields CDR1 LGHNT and CDR2 FRNRAP. The V gene end was trimmed by 1 base and the J gene end by 5 bases; junction bases not matched to a gene: 6. Data came from immunoSEQ multiplex PCR; TCRdb stores just in-frame clones and leaves some out. The sample yields under 600,000 clones, almost 97% seen once. The origin of this receptor is a woman aged 30 to 39 in good health. The chain has TRBV12-5 and TRBJ2-5; 11 positions match TRBD2. Sequencing was carried out using naive CD4+ T cells sorted from blood. Described subset: CD45RA+ positively selected. The CDR3 DNA reads TGTGCTAGTGGTTTGGGACTAGCGGGAACCCGGGAGACCCAGTACTTC. It codes for CASGLGLAGTRETQYF.